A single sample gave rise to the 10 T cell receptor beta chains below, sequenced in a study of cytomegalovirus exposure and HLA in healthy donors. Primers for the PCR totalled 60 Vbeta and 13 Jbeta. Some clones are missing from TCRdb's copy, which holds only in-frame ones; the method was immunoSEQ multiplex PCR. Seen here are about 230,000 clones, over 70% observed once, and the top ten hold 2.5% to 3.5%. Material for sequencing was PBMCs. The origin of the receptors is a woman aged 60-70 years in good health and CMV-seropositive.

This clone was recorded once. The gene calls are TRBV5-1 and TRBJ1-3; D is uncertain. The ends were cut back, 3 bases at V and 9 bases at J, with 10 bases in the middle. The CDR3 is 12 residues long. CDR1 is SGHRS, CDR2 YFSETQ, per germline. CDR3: CASSWRRVTIYF. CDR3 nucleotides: TGCGCCAGCAGCTGGAGACGTGTCACCATATATTTT.

CDR3 DNA sequence: TGCAGCGTTTGGACAGGGCCCAGATACGAGCAGTACTTC. It specifies CSVWTGPRYEQYF. This chain links TRBV29-1 with TRBJ2-7, with 8 bases that match TRBD1. Germline loops: CDR1 SQVTM, CDR2 ANQGSEA. This CDR3 contains 13 residues. The J segment lost 4 bases and the V segment lost 5 bases, leaving 7 bases of the junction unmatched.

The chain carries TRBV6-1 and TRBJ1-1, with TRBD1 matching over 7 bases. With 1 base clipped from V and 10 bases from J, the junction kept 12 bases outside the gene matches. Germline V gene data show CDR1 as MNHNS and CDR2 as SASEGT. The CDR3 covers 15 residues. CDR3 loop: CASSEVGTEHLGAFF. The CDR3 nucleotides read TGTGCCAGCAGTGAAGTAGGGACAGAGCACCTCGGAGCTTTCTTT.

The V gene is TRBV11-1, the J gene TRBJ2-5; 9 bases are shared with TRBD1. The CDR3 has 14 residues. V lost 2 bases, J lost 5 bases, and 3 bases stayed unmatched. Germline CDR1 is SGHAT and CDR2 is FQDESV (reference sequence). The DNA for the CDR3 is TGTGCCAGCAGCTTACACAGGGGGCGTGAGACCCAGTACTTC. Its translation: CASSLHRGRETQYF.

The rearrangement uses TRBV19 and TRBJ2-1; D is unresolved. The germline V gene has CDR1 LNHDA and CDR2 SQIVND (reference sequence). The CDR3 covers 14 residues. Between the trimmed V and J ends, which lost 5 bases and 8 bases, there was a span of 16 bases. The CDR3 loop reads CASSGRVPRHEQFF. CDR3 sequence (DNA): TGTGCCAGTAGTGGCCGGGTCCCTCGCCATGAGCAGTTCTTC.

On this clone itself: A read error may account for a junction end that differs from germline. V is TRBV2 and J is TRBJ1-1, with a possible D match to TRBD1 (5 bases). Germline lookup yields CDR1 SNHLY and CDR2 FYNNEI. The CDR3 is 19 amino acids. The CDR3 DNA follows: TGTGCCAGCAACCCCCCAGGCCGAGGGGTCGGGGGGGGGAACGCTGAAGCTTTCTTT. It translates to CASNPPGRGVGGGNAEAFF.

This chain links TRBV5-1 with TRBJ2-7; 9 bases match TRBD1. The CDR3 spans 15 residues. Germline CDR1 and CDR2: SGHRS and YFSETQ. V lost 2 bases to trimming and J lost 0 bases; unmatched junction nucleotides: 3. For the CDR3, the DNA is TGCGCCAGCAGCTTACAGGGGGCGTTCTCCTACGAGCAGTACTTC. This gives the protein CASSLQGAFSYEQYF.

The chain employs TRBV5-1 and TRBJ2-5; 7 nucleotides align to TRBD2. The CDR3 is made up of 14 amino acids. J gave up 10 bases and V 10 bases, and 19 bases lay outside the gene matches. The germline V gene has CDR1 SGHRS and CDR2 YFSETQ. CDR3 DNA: TGCGCCCCGGGTCAGCGGGGAGGCGGTGGGAGCCAGTACTTC. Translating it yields CAPGQRGGGGSQYF.

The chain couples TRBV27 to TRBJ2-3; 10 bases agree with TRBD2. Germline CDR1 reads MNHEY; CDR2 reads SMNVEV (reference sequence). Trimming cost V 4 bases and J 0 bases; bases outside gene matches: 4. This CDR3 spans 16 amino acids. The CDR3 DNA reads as TGTGCCAGCAGTTCCGGGACTAGCGTTAGCACAGATACGCAGTATTTT. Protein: CASSSGTSVSTDTQYF.

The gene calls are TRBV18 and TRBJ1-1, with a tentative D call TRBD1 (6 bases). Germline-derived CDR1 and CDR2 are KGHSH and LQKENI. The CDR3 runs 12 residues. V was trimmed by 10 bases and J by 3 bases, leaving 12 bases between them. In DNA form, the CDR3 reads TGTGCCACCAGGGACACTTACACTGAAGCTTTCTTT. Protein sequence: CATRDTYTEAFF.